These 27 T cell receptor beta chains came from one sample sequenced in a study of T cell responses to AZD1222 COVID-19 vaccine. Measured with immunoSEQ multiplex PCR; TCRdb has only the in-frame clones, and not every one. The sample yields 150,000 to 200,000 clones, more than 80% seen once. Sequences were derived from peripheral blood, sampled on day 0 of AZD1222 vaccination. The source is an adult in good health.

This clone came up a few times. This chain links TRBV6-5 with TRBJ1-6; a weak D match, TRBD1 (5 bases). The V and J ends lost 11 bases and 1 base respectively, with 12 bases between them. CDR1 is MNHEY and CDR2 is SVGAGI in the germline V gene. The CDR3 is 14 residues long. The CDR3 loop is CAARVWSYNSPLHF. The CDR3 DNA follows: TGTGCCGCCAGGGTCTGGTCCTATAATTCACCCCTCCACTTT.

This chain uses TRBV19 with TRBJ2-7; 12 positions match TRBD1. The CDR3 runs 14 residues. Trimming took 5 bases from V and 7 from J; bases not matched to a gene: 6. Germline-derived CDR1 and CDR2 are LNHDA and SQIVND (reference sequence). The CDR3 DNA follows: TGTGCCAGTAGTCCGGGACAGGGGGCGCGAGAGCAGTACTTC. This encodes CASSPGQGAREQYF. Together with reference TRBV19 and TRBJ2-7, the CDR3 gives the full variable domain: DGGITQSPKYLFRKEGQNVTLSCEQNLNHDAMYWYRQDPGQGLRLIYYSQIVNDFQKGDIAEGYSVSREKKESFPLTVTSAQKNPTAFYLCASSPGQGAREQYFGPGTRLTVT.

This chain uses TRBV5-1 with TRBJ2-5; 14 nucleotides align to TRBD2. The CDR3 covers 17 residues. From germline, CDR1 is SGHRS and CDR2 YFSETQ. J gave up 1 base and V 1 base, and 3 bases lay outside the gene matches. The CDR3 DNA follows: TGCGCCAGCAGCTTGCGGACTAGCGGGGGGATCCAAGAGACCCAGTACTTC. Its translation is CASSLRTSGGIQETQYF. Variable domain in full (rest from reference TRBV5-1 and TRBJ2-5): KAGVTQTPRYLIKTRGQQVTLSCSPISGHRSVSWYQQTPGQGLQFLFEYFSETQRNKGNFPGRFSGRQFSNSRSEMNVSTLELGDSALYLCASSLRTSGGIQETQYFGPGTRLLVL.

The sample holds one count of this clone. The V gene is TRBV10-3, the J gene TRBJ1-5, with a weak D call TRBD1 (6 bases). The germline V and J ends were trimmed by 10 bases and 2 bases, with 9 bases remaining between them. CDR1 is ENHRY and CDR2 is SYGVKD in the germline V gene. CDR3 length: 12 residues. CDR3 sequence: CATTGGNQPQHF. CDR3 coding DNA: TGTGCCACGACAGGAGGCAATCAGCCCCAGCATTTT.

The J gene is TRBJ2-1, the V gene TRBV2; tentatively, D is TRBD1 or TRBD2 (7 bases each). Trimming took 4 bases from V and 8 from J, leaving 18 bases between them. The CDR3 totals 15 residues. Germline loops: CDR1 SNHLY, CDR2 FYNNEI. The CDR3 nucleotides are TGTGCCAGCAGTGCCCAGGGGGGGGATCTCGATGAGCAGTTCTTC. Amino acids: CASSAQGGDLDEQFF.

This clone appeared a single time. The genes are TRBV3-1 (or the pseudogene TRBV3-2) and TRBJ1-3, with D perhaps TRBD1 (6 bases). Per the germline V gene, CDR1 is LGHDT and CDR2 is YNNKEL (reference sequence). CDR3 length equals 16 residues. V dropped 4 bases and J dropped 2 bases, with 15 bases sitting between them. CDR3 loop: CASSPSVGGPGNTIYF. The CDR3 DNA reads as TGTGCCAGCAGCCCTTCCGTCGGGGGCCCTGGAAACACCATATATTTT.

The chain has TRBV3-1 (or the pseudogene TRBV3-2) and TRBJ1-1; TRBD1 agrees at 12 bases. V shed 0 bases, J shed 8 bases, and the junction held 4 bases outside the gene matches. Germline assignment: CDR1 LGHDT and CDR2 YNNKEL (reference sequence). The CDR3 has 15 residues. The CDR3 sequence is CASSQDEGQGAEAFF. The CDR3 nucleotides are TGTGCCAGCAGCCAAGATGAGGGACAGGGGGCCGAAGCTTTCTTT.

In DNA form, the CDR3 reads TGCGCCAGCAGCTTCTCAGGGGATGTCAATCAGCCCCAGCATTTT. It encodes CASSFSGDVNQPQHF. The rearrangement links TRBV5-1 to TRBJ1-5; D might be TRBD1 (6 bases). The V and J ends lost 2 bases and 3 bases respectively, with 12 bases between them. The CDR3 is made up of 15 amino acids. Germline CDR1 SGHRS, CDR2 YFSETQ.

The V call is TRBV28, the J call TRBJ1-3; D remains unclear. Trimming took 2 bases from V and 3 from J, leaving 8 bases between them. CDR3 length: 14 amino acids. CDR1 and CDR2 (germline): MDHEN, SYDVKM. CDR3: CASSLRRVGNTIYF. For the CDR3, the DNA is TGTGCCAGCAGTTTAAGGAGGGTTGGAAACACCATATATTTT.

This rearrangement joins TRBV11-3 to TRBJ1-1, with TRBD1 identical over 9 bases. Germline trimming cut 4 bases from V and 5 bases from J; bases unmatched to any gene: 11. This CDR3 has 16 residues. CDR1 is SGHNT, CDR2 YENEEA, per germline. The CDR3 bases are TGTGCCAGCAGCTCTCATAACAGGGGGCGGTGGACTGAAGCTTTCTTT. It translates to CASSSHNRGRWTEAFF.

This clone came up once. Here the CDR3 reads CASSNRQGLKAFF. The CDR3 region has the DNA TGTGCCAGCAGTAACCGACAGGGGTTAAAAGCTTTCTTT. V and J are TRBV27 and TRBJ1-1; 8 positions agree with TRBD1. V lost 5 bases, J lost 9 bases, and 8 bases stayed unmatched. The CDR3 length is 13 residues. CDR1 is MNHEY, CDR2 SMNVEV, per germline (reference sequence).

J is TRBJ2-1 and V is TRBV6-5; D is unresolved. The CDR3 length is 12 residues. From germline, CDR1 is MNHEY and CDR2 SVGAGI. Trimming pared 10 bases from V and 3 bases from J, leaving 10 bases between. This CDR3 is CATAVLYNEQFF. In DNA, the CDR3 is TGTGCCACCGCGGTCCTCTACAATGAGCAGTTCTTC.

The V and J genes are TRBV12-5 and TRBJ2-1, with TRBD2 identical over 12 bases. V lost 0 bases to trimming and J lost 6 bases; unmatched junction nucleotides: 6. CDR1 LGHNT and CDR2 FRNRAP come from the germline V gene. This CDR3 is built from 17 residues. The DNA of the CDR3 is TGTGCTAGTGGTTTGGTACGGACTAGCGGGAAGCCCAATGAGCAGTTCTTC. Its translation is CASGLVRTSGKPNEQFF.

The V gene is TRBV19, the J gene TRBJ2-7; D is unresolved. Trimming removed 4 bases at V and 2 bases at J, with 15 bases between. The CDR3 loop spans 15 amino acids. Per the germline V gene, CDR1 is LNHDA and CDR2 is SQIVND (reference sequence). The DNA for the CDR3 is TGTGCCAGTAGTACGTCCATACAGCGACCCTACGAGCAGTACTTC. Protein product: CASSTSIQRPYEQYF.

This chain uses TRBV5-1 with TRBJ2-1, with 8 bases aligning to TRBD2. Germline V gene data show CDR1 as SGHRS and CDR2 as YFSETQ. Trimming took 4 bases from V and 3 from J; bases not matched to a gene: 9. This CDR3 comprises 16 residues. DNA for the CDR3: TGCGCCAGCAGCGCAGTCCCGGGACTAGGCTACAATGAGCAGTTCTTC. Translated, it gives CASSAVPGLGYNEQFF.

The chain uses TRBV3-1 (or the pseudogene TRBV3-2) and TRBJ2-7, with D possibly being TRBD2 (6 bases). The germline V and J ends were trimmed by 6 bases and 9 bases, with 18 bases remaining between them. CDR1 and CDR2 from the germline V gene are LGHDT and YNNKEL (reference sequence). CDR3 length: 13 amino acids. CDR3 region: CASRDDSLGGQYF. Written as DNA, the CDR3 is TGTGCCAGCAGAGACGACAGCCTGGGGGGGCAGTACTTC.

J is TRBJ1-2 and V is TRBV5-1; a weak D match, TRBD1 (6 bases). Trimming left V 4 bases short and J 4 bases short, with 17 bases between. CDR3 length equals 15 residues. Germline V gene lookup returns CDR1 SGHRS and CDR2 YFSETQ. The CDR3 coding sequence is TGCGCCAGCAGCCCGAACGGGGGGCAGGGCTATGGCTACACCTTC. Translated, it gives CASSPNGGQGYGYTF.

The V gene is TRBV7-2, the J gene TRBJ1-5; D not resolved. The germline V gene encodes CDR1 SGHTA and CDR2 FQGNSA. Trimming took off 4 bases at V and 3 bases at J, with 13 bases between the two ends. CDR3 length: 15 residues. The CDR3 protein is CASSSQTSANQPQHF. CDR3 nucleotide sequence: TGTGCCAGCAGCTCTCAGACCTCGGCCAATCAGCCCCAGCATTTT. Variable domain in full (rest from reference TRBV7-2 and TRBJ1-5): GAGVSQSPSNKVTEKGKDVELRCDPISGHTALYWYRQSLGQGLEFLIYFQGNSAPDKSGLPSDRFSAERTGGSVSTLTIQRTQQEDSAVYLCASSSQTSANQPQHFGDGTRLSIL.

This chain connects TRBV19 to TRBJ1-1, with TRBD1 as a possible D gene (6 bases). CDR3 length equals 12 residues. CDR1 is LNHDA, CDR2 SQIVND, per germline (reference sequence). Trimming stripped 10 bases from V and 5 bases from J, with 14 bases between. This chain's CDR3 is CATTDRRTEAFF. DNA for the CDR3: TGTGCCACCACCGACAGGCGGACTGAAGCTTTCTTT.

The chain employs TRBV18 and TRBJ2-7; tentative D call: TRBD1 (6 bases). In germline, CDR1 is KGHSH, CDR2 LQKENI. This CDR3 spans 15 amino acids. Trimming took 0 bases from V and 5 from J, leaving 14 bases between them. The CDR3 nucleotides read TGTGCCAGCTCACCACCCCGGGACACCAGGAACGAGCAGTACTTC. Protein sequence: CASSPPRDTRNEQYF.

This clone was seen only once. The chain joins TRBV18 to TRBJ2-6; D gene uncertain. The CDR3 sequence is 17 residues long. Germline lookup yields CDR1 KGHSH and CDR2 LQKENI. V lost 2 bases, J lost 0 bases, and 11 bases lay in between. The CDR3 nucleotides are TGTGCCAGCTCACCAAGGACGGCCGTCTCTGGGGCCAACGTCCTGACTTTC. This codes for CASSPRTAVSGANVLTF.

V and J are TRBV4-1 and TRBJ1-3; 8 positions agree with TRBD1. After removal of 2 bases from V and 3 bases from J, the junction contained 9 bases not matched to a gene. Germline V gene lookup returns CDR1 MGHRA and CDR2 YSYEKL. This CDR3 has 17 amino acids. In DNA form, the CDR3 reads TGCGCCAGCAGCCAACAAGGACAGGGTTTAGGTGGAAACACCATATATTTT. It is translated as CASSQQGQGLGGNTIYF.

This sequence joins TRBV12-5 and TRBJ1-2, with TRBD1 matching over 9 bases. CDR3 length equals 17 residues. The V gene end was trimmed by 5 bases and the J gene end by 4 bases; junction bases not matched to a gene: 14. Looked up from germline, CDR1 is LGHNT and CDR2 is FRNRAP. This CDR3 is CASGPTGGALASYGYTF. CDR3 DNA: TGTGCTAGTGGTCCGACAGGGGGAGCTCTGGCGTCCTATGGCTACACCTTC.

The V call is TRBV19, the J call TRBJ1-6; D is unclear. The V end was cut by 3 bases, the J end by 12 bases, with 9 bases between. From germline, CDR1 is LNHDA and CDR2 SQIVND (reference sequence). The CDR3 consists of 12 residues. The DNA for the CDR3 is TGTGCCAGTAGTATCGGAGACCTACCCCTCCACTTT. Protein sequence: CASSIGDLPLHF.

This rearrangement joins TRBV27 to TRBJ2-7, with 9 bases identical to TRBD1. The CDR3 has 14 residues. Per the germline V gene, CDR1 is MNHEY and CDR2 is SMNVEV (reference sequence). Trimming cost V 6 bases and J 3 bases; bases outside gene matches: 6. The CDR3 sequence: CASSYRDRVYEQYF. CDR3 sequence (DNA): TGTGCCAGCAGCTACCGGGACAGGGTCTACGAGCAGTACTTC.

About this clone itself: The sample holds other DNA sequences that translate to the same CDR3. The chain recombines TRBV28 with TRBJ2-1; 8 nucleotides match TRBD1. V lost 3 bases, J lost 3 bases, and 4 bases stayed unmatched. This CDR3 contains 15 residues. Germline V CDR1 and CDR2: MDHEN, SYDVKM. DNA for the CDR3: TGTGCCAGCAGTTTGGGAACAGGGGGCTACAATGAGCAGTTCTTC. It encodes CASSLGTGGYNEQFF.

Only a few counts were recorded for this clone. V and J are TRBV11-2 and TRBJ2-1; D unresolved. The V gene lost 3 bases and the J gene lost 0 bases, with 12 bases spanning the gap. This CDR3 spans 16 amino acids. CDR1 is SGHAT, CDR2 FQNNGV, per germline. The CDR3: CASSFASLYSYNEQFF. As DNA, the CDR3 is TGTGCCAGCAGCTTTGCCAGCCTTTACTCCTACAATGAGCAGTTCTTC.